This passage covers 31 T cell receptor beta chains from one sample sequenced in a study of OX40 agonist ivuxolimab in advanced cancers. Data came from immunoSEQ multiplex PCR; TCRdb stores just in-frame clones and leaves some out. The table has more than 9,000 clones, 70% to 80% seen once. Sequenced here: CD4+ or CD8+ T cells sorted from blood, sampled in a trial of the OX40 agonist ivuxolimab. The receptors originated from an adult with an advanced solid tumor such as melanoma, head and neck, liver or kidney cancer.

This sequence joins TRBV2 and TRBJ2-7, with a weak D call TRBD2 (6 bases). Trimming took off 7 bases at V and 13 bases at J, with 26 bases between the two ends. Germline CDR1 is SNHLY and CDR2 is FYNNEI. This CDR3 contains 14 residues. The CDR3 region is CASNYPGTRDYHYF. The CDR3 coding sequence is TGTGCCAGCAACTACCCCGGGACTCGAGACTATCATTACTTC.

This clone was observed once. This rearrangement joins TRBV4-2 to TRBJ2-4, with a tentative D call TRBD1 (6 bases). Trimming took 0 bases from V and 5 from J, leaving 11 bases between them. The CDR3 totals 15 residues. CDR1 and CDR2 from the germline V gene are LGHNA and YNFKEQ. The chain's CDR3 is CASSQERTVQNIQYF. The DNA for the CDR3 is TGTGCCAGCAGCCAAGAACGGACAGTTCAAAACATTCAGTACTTC.

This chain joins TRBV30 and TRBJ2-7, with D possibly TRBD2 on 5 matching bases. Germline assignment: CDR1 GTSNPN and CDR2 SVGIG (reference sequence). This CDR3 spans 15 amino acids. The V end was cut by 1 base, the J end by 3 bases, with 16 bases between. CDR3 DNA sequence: TGTGCCTGGAGTGGACTGGGAGTGACGGGCTACGAGCAGTACTTC. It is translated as CAWSGLGVTGYEQYF.

This CDR3 reads CASSDQDSAKNIQYF. CDR3 DNA: TGTGCCAGCAGCGATCAGGACTCTGCCAAAAACATTCAGTACTTC. The chain is built from TRBV7-9 and TRBJ2-4, with D perhaps matching TRBD2 (5 bases). V was shortened by 5 bases and J by 1 base, with 12 bases between the two germline ends. Germline CDR1 reads SEHNR; CDR2 reads FQNEAQ (reference sequence). This CDR3 region has 15 residues.

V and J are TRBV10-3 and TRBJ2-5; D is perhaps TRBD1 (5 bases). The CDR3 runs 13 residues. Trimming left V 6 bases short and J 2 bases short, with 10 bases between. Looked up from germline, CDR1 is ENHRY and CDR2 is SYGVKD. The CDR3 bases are TGTGCCATCAGAACAGGTGAACAAGAGACCCAGTACTTC. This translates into CAIRTGEQETQYF.

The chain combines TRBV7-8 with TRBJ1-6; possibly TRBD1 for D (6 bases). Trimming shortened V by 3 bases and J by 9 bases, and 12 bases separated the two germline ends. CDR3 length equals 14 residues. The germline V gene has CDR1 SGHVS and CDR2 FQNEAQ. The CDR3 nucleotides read TGTGCCAGCAGCTTGGTGGGGGCGGCTTCACCCCTCCACTTT. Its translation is CASSLVGAASPLHF.

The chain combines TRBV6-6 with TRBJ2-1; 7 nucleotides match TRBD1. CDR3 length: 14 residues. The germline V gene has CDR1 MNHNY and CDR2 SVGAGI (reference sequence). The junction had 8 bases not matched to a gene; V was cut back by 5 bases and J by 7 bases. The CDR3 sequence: CASSLQGLGNEQFF. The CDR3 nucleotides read TGTGCCAGCAGTCTACAGGGGCTGGGAAATGAGCAGTTCTTC.

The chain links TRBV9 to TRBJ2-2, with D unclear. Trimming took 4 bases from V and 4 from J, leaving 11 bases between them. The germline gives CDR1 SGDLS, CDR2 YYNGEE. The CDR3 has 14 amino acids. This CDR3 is CASSQFRATGELFF. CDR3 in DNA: TGTGCCAGCAGCCAATTCCGGGCCACCGGGGAGCTGTTTTTT.

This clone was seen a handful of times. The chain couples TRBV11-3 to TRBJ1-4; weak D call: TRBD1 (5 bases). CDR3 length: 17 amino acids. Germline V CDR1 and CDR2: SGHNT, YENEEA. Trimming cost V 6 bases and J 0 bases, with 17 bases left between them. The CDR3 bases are TGTGCCAGCAGAGTTTCCCGACAGCTAACAACTAATGAAAAACTGTTTTTT. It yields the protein CASRVSRQLTTNEKLFF.

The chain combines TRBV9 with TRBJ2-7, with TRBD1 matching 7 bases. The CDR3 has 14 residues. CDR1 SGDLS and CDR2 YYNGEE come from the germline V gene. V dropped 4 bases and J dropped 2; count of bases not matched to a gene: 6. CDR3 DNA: TGTGCCAGCAGCCCCTCGGGGACAGCCTACGAGCAGTACTTC. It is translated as CASSPSGTAYEQYF. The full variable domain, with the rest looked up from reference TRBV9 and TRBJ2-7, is DSGVTQTPKHLITATGQRVTLRCSPRSGDLSVYWYQQSLDQGLQFLIQYYNGEERAKGNILERFSAQQFPDLHSELNLSSLELGDSALYFCASSPSGTAYEQYFGPGTRLTVT.

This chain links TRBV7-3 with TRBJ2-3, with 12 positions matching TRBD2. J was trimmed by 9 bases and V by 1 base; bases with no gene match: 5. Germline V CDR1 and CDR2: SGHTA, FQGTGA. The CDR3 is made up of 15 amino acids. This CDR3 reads CASSLIASGGATQYF. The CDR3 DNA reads TGTGCCAGCAGCTTAATAGCTAGCGGGGGGGCCACGCAGTATTTT.

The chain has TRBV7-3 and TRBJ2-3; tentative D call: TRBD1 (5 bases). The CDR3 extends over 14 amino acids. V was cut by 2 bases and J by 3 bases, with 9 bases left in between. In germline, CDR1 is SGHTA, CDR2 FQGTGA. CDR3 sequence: CASSLGARTDTQYF. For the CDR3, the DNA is TGTGCCAGCAGCTTAGGGGCGAGAACAGATACGCAGTATTTT.

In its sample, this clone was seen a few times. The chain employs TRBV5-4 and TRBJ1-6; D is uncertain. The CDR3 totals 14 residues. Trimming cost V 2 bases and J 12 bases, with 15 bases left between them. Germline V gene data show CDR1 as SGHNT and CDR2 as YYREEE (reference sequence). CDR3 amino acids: CASSLGVGVRPLHF. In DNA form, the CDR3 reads TGTGCCAGCAGCTTAGGAGTAGGCGTGCGACCCCTCCACTTT.

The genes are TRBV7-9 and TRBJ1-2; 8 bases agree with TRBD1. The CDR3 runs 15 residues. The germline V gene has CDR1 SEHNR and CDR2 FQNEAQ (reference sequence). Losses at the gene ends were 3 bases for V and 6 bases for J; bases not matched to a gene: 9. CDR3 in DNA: TGTGCCAGCAGCTTTGGGACAGGTTTTTCCCATGGCTACACCTTC. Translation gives CASSFGTGFSHGYTF.

CDR3 in DNA: TGTGCCAGCAGCCGCCCGGACAGGGCGGGGACCCAGTACTTC. This codes for CASSRPDRAGTQYF. This chain joins TRBV28 and TRBJ2-5; 8 bases match TRBD1. The CDR3 is 14 amino acids. V gave up 6 bases and J gave up 7 bases; unmatched junction bases: 10. The germline V gene encodes CDR1 MDHEN and CDR2 SYDVKM.

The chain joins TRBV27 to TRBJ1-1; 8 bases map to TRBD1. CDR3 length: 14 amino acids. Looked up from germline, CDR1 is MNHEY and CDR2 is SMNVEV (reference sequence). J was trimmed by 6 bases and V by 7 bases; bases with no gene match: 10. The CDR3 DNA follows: TGTGCCAGCAAAGACAGGGGAGGGCTCGCTGAAGCTTTCTTT. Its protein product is CASKDRGGLAEAFF.

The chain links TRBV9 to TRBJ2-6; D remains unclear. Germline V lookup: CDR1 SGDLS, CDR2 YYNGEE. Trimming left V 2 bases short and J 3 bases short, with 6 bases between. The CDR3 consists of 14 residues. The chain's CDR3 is CASSVTRGANVLTF. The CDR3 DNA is TGTGCCAGCAGCGTCACTCGTGGGGCCAACGTCCTGACTTTC. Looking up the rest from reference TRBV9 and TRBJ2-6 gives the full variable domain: DSGVTQTPKHLITATGQRVTLRCSPRSGDLSVYWYQQSLDQGLQFLIQYYNGEERAKGNILERFSAQQFPDLHSELNLSSLELGDSALYFCASSVTRGANVLTFGAGSRLTVL.

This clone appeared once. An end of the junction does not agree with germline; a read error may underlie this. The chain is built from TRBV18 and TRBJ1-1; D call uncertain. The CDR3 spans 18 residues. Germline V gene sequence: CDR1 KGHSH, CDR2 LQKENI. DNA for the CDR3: TGTGCCAGCTCCCCACAAGAACCTTCTGCCGGGCCCATCACTGAAGCTTTCTTT. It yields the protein CASSPQEPSAGPITEAFF.

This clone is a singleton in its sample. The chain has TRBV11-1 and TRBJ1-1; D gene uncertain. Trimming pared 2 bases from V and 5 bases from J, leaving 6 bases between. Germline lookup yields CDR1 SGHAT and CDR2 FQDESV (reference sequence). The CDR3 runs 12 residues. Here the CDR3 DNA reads TGTGCCAGCAGCTTAAGCGGTACTGAAGCTTTCTTT. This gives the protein CASSLSGTEAFF.

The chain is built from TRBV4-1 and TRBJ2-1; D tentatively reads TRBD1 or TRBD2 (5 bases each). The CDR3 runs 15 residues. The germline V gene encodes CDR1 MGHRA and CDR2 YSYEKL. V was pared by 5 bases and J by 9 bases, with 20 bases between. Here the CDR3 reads CASSKRQTREGEQFF. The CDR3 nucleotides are TGCGCCAGCAGCAAAAGACAGACTCGGGAAGGTGAGCAGTTCTTC.

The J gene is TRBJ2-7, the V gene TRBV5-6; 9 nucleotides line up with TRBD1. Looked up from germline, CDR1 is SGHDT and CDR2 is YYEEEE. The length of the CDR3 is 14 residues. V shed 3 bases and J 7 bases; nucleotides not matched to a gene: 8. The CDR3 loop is CASSSGTGFREQYF. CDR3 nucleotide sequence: TGTGCCAGCAGCTCCGGGACAGGGTTTCGGGAGCAGTACTTC. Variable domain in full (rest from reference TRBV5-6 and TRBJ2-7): DAGVTQSPTHLIKTRGQQVTLRCSPKSGHDTVSWYQQALGQGPQFIFQYYEEEERQRGNFPDRFSGHQFPNYSSELNVNALLLGDSALYLCASSSGTGFREQYFGPGTRLTVT.

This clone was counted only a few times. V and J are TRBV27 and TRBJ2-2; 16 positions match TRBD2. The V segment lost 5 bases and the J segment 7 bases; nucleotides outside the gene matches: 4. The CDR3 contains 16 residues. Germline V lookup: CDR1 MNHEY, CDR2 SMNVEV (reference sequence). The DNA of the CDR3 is TGTGCCAGCAGTGGGACTAGCGGGGGGGCCGTCGGGGAGCTGTTTTTT. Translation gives CASSGTSGGAVGELFF.

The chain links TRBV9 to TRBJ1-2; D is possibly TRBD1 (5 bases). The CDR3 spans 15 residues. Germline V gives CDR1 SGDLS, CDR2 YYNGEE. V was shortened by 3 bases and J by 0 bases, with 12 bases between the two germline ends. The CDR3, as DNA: TGTGCCAGCAGCGAGGGGCCCCCAGCTAACTATGGCTACACCTTC. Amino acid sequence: CASSEGPPANYGYTF.

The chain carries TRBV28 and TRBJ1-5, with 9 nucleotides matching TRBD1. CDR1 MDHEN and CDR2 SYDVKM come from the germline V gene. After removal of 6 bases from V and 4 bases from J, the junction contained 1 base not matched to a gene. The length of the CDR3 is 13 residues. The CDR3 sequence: CASSGTGNQPQHF. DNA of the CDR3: TGTGCCAGCAGCGGGACAGGGAATCAGCCCCAGCATTTT.

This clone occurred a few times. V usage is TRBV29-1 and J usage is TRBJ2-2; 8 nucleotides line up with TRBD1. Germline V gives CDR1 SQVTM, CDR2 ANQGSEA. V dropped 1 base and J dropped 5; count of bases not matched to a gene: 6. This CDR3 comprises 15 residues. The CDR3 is CSVEGQGAITGELFF. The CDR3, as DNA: TGCAGCGTTGAAGGGCAGGGGGCCATAACCGGGGAGCTGTTTTTT.

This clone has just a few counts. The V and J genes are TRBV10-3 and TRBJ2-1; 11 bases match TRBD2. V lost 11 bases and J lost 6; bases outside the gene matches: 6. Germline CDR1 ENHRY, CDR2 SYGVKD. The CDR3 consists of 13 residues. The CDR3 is CAASGGRSNEQFF. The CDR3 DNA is TGTGCCGCTAGCGGGGGGAGGAGCAATGAGCAGTTCTTC.

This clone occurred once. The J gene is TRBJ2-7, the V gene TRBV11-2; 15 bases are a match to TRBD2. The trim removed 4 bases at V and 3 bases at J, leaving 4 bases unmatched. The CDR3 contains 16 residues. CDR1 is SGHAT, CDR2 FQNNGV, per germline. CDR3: CASSWGTSGGSYEQYF. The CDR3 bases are TGTGCCAGCAGCTGGGGGACTAGCGGGGGGAGCTACGAGCAGTACTTC.

The CDR3 is CSVSLGGGRVVNEQYF. The CDR3 bases are TGCAGCGTCTCCTTAGGGGGAGGCAGGGTGGTCAACGAGCAGTACTTC. The genes are TRBV29-1 and TRBJ2-7; perhaps D is TRBD1 or TRBD2 (6 bases each). V was trimmed by 6 bases and J by 5 bases, leaving 26 bases between them. From germline, CDR1 is SQVTM and CDR2 ANQGSEA. The CDR3 totals 16 residues.

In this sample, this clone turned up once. This CDR3 is CASSGAGVYNEQFF. The CDR3 nucleotides read TGTGCCAGCAGCGGAGCGGGGGTCTACAATGAGCAGTTCTTC. J is TRBJ2-1 and V is TRBV7-3, with 8 bases identical to TRBD2. Germline CDR1 reads SGHTA; CDR2 reads FQGTGA. The CDR3 is 14 residues long. With V trimmed by 5 bases and J by 3 bases, 3 bases remained unmatched.

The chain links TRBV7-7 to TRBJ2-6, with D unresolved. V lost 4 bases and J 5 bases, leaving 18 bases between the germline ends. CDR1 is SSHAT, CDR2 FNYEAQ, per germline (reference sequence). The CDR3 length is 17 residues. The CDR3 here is CASSWNWPQSRANVLTF. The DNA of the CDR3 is TGTGCCAGCAGCTGGAACTGGCCACAAAGTCGGGCCAACGTCCTGACTTTC.

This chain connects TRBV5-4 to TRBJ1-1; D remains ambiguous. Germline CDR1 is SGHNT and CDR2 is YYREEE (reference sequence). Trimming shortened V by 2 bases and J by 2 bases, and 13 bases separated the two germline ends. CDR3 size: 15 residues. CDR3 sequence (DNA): TGTGCCAGCAGCTTCGTAGGGCAGTTAAACACTGAAGCTTTCTTT. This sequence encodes CASSFVGQLNTEAFF.